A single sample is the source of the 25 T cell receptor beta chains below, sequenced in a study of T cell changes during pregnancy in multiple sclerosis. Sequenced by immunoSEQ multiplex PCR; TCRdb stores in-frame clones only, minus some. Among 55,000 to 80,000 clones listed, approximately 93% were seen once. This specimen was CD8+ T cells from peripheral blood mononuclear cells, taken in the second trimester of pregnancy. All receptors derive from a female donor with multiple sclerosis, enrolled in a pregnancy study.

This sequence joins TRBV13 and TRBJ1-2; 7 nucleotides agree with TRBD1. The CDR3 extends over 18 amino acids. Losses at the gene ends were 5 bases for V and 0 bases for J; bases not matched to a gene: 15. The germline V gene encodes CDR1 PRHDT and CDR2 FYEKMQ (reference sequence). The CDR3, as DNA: TGTGCCAGCAGCGGCGGTTCAGGACAGGCAATTACTAACTATGGCTACACCTTC. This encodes CASSGGSGQAITNYGYTF.

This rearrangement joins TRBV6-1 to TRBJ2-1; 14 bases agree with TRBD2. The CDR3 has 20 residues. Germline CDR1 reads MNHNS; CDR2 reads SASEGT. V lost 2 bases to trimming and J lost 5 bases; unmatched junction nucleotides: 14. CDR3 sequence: CASSEYPPGLAGVPHNEQFF. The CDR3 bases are TGTGCCAGCAGTGAATACCCTCCGGGACTAGCGGGAGTCCCGCACAATGAGCAGTTCTTC.

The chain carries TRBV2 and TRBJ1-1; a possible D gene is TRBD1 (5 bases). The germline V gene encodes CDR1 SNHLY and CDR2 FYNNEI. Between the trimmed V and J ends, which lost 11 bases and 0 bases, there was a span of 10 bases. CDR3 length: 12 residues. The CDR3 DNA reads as TGTGCCCGACAGTTGTTGAACACTGAAGCTTTCTTT. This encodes CARQLLNTEAFF.

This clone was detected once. CDR3 coding DNA: TGTGCCAGTGCGGGACCCCAGGGATACGAGCAGTACTTC. This gives the protein CASAGPQGYEQYF. V gene TRBV19 combines with J gene TRBJ2-7, with D maybe TRBD2 (6 bases). The CDR3 sequence is 13 residues long. CDR1 and CDR2 from the germline V gene are LNHDA and SQIVND (reference sequence). The V end lost 8 bases, the J end lost 4 bases, and 15 bases lay between the germline ends.

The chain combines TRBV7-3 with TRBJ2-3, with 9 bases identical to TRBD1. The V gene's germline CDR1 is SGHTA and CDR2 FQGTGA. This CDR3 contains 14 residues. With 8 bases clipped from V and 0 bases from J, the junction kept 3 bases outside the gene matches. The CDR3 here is CASAGQGSTDTQYF. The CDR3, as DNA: TGTGCCAGCGCCGGACAGGGGAGCACAGATACGCAGTATTTT.

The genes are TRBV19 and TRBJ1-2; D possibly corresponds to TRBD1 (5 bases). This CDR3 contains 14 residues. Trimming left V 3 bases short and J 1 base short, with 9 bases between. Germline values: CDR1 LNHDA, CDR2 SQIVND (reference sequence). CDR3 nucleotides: TGTGCCAGTAGTATTGCCGGACATAACTATGGCTACACCTTC. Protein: CASSIAGHNYGYTF. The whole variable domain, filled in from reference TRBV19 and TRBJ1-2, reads DGGITQSPKYLFRKEGQNVTLSCEQNLNHDAMYWYRQDPGQGLRLIYYSQIVNDFQKGDIAEGYSVSREKKESFPLTVTSAQKNPTAFYLCASSIAGHNYGYTFGSGTRLTVV.

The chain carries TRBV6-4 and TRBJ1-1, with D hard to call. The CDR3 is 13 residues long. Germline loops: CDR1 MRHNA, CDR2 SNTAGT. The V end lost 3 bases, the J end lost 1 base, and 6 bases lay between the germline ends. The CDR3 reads CASSERKNTEAFF. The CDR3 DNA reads TGTGCCAGCAGTGAGAGGAAGAACACTGAAGCTTTCTTT.

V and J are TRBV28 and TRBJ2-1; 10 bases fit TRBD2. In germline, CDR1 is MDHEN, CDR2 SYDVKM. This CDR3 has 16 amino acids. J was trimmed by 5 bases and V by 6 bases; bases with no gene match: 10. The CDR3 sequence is CASRQNLAGGDNEQFF. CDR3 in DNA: TGTGCCAGCAGGCAAAACTTAGCGGGAGGTGACAATGAGCAGTTCTTC.

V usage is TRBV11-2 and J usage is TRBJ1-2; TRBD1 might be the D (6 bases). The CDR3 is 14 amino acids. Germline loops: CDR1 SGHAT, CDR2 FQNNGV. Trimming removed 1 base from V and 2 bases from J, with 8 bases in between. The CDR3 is CASSLAGANYGYTF. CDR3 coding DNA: TGTGCCAGCAGCTTAGCAGGGGCGAACTATGGCTACACCTTC.

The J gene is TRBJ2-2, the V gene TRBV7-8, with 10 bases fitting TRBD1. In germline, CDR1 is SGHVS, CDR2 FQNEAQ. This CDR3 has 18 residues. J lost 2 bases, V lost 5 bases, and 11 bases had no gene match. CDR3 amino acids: CASSPRDRQGANTGELFF. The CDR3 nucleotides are TGTGCCAGCAGCCCCCGGGACCGACAGGGGGCCAACACCGGGGAGCTGTTTTTT.

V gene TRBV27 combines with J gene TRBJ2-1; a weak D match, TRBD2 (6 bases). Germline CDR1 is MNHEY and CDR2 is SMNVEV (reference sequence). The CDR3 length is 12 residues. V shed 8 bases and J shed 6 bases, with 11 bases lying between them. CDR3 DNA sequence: TGTGCCAGCGGTAGCGGCCGCAATGAGCAGTTCTTC. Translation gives CASGSGRNEQFF.

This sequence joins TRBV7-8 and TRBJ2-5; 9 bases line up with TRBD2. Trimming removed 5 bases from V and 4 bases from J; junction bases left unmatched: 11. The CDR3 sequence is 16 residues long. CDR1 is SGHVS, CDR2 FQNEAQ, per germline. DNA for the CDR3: TGTGCCAGCAGCCCTACTCTAGCGGGGAGCGGAGAGACCCAGTACTTC. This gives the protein CASSPTLAGSGETQYF.

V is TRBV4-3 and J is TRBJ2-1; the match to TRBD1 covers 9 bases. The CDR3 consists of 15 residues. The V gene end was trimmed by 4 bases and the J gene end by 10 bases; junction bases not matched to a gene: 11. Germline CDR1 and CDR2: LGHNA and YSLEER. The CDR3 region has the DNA TGCGCCAGCAGCCTAACAGGGGGCCCGACCTGGGAGCAGTTCTTC. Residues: CASSLTGGPTWEQFF.

The CDR3 DNA follows: TGCGCCAGCAGCCAAGTAGGCAGGGAATTCGATACGCAGTATTTT. This codes for CASSQVGREFDTQYF. V gene TRBV4-1 combines with J gene TRBJ2-3; maybe TRBD1 (5 bases). This CDR3 has 15 residues. Trimming removed 1 base at V and 6 bases at J, with 14 bases between. Germline loops: CDR1 MGHRA, CDR2 YSYEKL.

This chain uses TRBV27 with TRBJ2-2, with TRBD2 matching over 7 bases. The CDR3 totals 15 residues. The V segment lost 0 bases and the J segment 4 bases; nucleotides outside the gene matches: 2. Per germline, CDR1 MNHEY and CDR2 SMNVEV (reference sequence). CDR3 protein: CASSLSTGGTGELFF. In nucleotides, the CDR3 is TGTGCCAGCAGTTTATCGACGGGGGGCACCGGGGAGCTGTTTTTT.

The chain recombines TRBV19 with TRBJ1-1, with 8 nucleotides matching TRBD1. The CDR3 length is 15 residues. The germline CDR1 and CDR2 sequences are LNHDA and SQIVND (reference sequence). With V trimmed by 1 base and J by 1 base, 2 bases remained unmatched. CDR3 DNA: TGTGCCAGTAGTATAGGCGGACAGGGGAACACTGAAGCTTTCTTT. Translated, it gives CASSIGGQGNTEAFF.

This chain's CDR3 is CASSWLAAGNEQFF. The CDR3 region has the DNA TGTGCCAGCAGTTGGTTGGCGGCCGGCAATGAGCAGTTCTTC. The chain links TRBV28 to TRBJ2-1; D unclear. Trimming cost V 4 bases and J 6 bases, with 13 bases left between them. Germline V gene sequence: CDR1 MDHEN, CDR2 SYDVKM. The CDR3 loop spans 14 amino acids.

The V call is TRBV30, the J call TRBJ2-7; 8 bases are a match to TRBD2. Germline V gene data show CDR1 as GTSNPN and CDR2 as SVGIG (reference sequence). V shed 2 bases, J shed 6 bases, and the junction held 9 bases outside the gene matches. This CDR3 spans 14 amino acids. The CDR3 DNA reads TGTGCCTGGAGTCAAGGACTAGCCCGGGGCGAGCAGTACTTC. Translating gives CAWSQGLARGEQYF.

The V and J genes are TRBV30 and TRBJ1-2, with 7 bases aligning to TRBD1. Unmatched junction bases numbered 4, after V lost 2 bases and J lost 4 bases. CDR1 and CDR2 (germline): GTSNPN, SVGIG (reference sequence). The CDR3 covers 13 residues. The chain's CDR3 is CAWSIGTVYGYTF. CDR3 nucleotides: TGTGCCTGGAGTATCGGGACAGTCTATGGCTACACCTTC. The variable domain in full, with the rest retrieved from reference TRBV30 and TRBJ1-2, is SQTIHQWPATLVQPVGSPLSLECTVEGTSNPNLYWYRQAAGRGLQLLFYSVGIGQISSEVPQNLSASRPQDRQFILSSKKLLLSDSGFYLCAWSIGTVYGYTFGSGTRLTVV.

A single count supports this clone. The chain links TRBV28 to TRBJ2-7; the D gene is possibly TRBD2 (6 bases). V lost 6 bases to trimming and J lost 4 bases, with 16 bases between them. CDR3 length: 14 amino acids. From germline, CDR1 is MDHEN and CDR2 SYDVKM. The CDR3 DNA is TGTGCCAGCAGCTCGGGACTTAACCTATACGAGCAGTACTTC. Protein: CASSSGLNLYEQYF.

The CDR3 loop is CASSDSPQGPPNEKLFF. The CDR3 bases are TGTGCCAGCAGTGACTCCCCCCAGGGGCCCCCCAATGAAAAACTGTTTTTT. This chain connects TRBV6-4 to TRBJ1-4; D is possibly TRBD1 (6 bases). This CDR3 has 17 residues. Deletions cut 0 bases from V and 5 bases from J, with 16 bases between. Germline CDR1 is MRHNA and CDR2 is SNTAGT.

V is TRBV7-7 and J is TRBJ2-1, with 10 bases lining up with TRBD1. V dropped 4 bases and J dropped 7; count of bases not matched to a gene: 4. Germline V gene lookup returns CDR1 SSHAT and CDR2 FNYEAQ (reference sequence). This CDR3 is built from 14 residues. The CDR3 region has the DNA TGTGCCAGCAGCTCCCGACAGGGGGCGAATGAGCAGTTCTTC. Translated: CASSSRQGANEQFF.

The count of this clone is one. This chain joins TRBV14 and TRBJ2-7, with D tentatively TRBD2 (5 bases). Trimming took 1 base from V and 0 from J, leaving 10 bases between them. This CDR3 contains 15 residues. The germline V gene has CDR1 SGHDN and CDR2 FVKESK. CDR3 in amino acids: CASSQGSTNSYEQYF. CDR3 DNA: TGTGCCAGCAGCCAAGGCTCGACTAACTCCTACGAGCAGTACTTC. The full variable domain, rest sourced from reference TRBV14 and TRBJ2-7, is EAGVTQFPSHSVIEKGQTVTLRCDPISGHDNLYWYRRVMGKEIKFLLHFVKESKQDESGMPNNRFLAERTGGTYSTLKVQPAELEDSGVYFCASSQGSTNSYEQYFGPGTRLTVT.

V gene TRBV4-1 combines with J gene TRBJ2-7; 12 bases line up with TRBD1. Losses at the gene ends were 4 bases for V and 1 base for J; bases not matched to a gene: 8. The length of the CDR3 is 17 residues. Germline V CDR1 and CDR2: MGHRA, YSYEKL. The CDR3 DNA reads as TGCGCCAGCAGCCCGAATCTGGGACAGGGGGCTTCCTACGAGCAGTACTTC. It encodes CASSPNLGQGASYEQYF.

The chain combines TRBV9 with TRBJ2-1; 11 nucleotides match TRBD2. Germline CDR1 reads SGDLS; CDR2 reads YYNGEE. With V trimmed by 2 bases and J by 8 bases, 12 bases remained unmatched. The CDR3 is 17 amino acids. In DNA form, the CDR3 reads TGTGCCAGCAGCGTTGGGGCTAGCGGGGGGATACGTCATGAGCAGTTCTTC. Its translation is CASSVGASGGIRHEQFF.